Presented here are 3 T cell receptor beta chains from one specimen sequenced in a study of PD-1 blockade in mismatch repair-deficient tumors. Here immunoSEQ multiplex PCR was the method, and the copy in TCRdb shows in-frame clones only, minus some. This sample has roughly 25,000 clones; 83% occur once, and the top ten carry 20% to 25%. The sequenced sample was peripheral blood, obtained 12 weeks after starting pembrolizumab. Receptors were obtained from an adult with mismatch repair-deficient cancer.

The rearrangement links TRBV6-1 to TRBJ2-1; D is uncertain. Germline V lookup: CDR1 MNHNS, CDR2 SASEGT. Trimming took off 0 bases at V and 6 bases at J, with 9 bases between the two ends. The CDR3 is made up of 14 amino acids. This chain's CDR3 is CASSEANERNEQFF. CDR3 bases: TGTGCCAGCAGTGAAGCGAACGAGCGCAATGAGCAGTTCTTC.

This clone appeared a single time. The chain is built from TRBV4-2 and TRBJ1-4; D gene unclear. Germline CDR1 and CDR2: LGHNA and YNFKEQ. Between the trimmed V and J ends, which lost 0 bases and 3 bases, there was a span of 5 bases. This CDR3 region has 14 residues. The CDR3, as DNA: TGTGCCAGCAGCCAAGACACAGCTAATGAAAAACTGTTTTTT. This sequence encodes CASSQDTANEKLFF.

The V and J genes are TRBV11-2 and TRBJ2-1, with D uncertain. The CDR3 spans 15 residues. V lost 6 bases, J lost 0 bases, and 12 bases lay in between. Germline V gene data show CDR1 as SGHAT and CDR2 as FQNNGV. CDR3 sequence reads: CASRRAQSSYNEQFF. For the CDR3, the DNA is TGTGCCAGCAGACGAGCCCAGAGCTCCTACAATGAGCAGTTCTTC.